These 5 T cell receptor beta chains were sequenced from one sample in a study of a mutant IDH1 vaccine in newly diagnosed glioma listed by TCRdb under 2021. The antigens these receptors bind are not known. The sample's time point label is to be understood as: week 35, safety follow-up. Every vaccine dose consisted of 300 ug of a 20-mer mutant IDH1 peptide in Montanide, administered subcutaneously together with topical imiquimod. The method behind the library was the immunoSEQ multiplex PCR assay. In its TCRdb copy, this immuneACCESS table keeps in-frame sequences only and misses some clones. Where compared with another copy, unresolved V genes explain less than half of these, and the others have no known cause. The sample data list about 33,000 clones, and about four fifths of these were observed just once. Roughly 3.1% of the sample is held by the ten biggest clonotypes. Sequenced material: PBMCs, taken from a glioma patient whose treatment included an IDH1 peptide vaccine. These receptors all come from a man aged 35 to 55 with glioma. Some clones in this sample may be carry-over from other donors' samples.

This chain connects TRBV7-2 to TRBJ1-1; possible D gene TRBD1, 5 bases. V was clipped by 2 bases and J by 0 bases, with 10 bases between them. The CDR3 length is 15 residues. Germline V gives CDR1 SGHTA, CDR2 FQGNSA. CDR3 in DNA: TGTGCCAGCAGCTTACAGGGTAGAGTGAACACTGAAGCTTTCTTT. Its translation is CASSLQGRVNTEAFF. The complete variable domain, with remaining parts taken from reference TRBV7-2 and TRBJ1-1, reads GAGVSQSPSNKVTEKGKDVELRCDPISGHTALYWYRQSLGQGLEFLIYFQGNSAPDKSGLPSDRFSAERTGGSVSTLTIQRTQQEDSAVYLCASSLQGRVNTEAFFGQGTRLTVV.

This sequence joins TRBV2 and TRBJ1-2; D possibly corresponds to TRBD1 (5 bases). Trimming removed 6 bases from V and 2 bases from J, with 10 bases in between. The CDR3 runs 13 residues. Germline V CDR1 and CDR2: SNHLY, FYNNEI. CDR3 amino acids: CASRSEGNYGYTF. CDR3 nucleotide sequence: TGTGCCAGCAGAAGCGAGGGGAACTATGGCTACACCTTC. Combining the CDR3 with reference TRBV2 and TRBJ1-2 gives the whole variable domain EPEVTQTPSHQVTQMGQEVILRCVPISNHLYFYWYRQILGQKVEFLVSFYNNEISEKSEIFDDQFSVERPDGSNFTLKIRSTKLEDSAMYFCASRSEGNYGYTFGSGTRLTVV.

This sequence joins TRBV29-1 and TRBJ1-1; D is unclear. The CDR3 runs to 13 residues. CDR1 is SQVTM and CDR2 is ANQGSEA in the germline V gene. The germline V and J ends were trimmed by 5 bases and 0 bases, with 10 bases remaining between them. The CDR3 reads CSVLHSMNTEAFF. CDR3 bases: TGCAGCGTTCTCCACAGCATGAACACTGAAGCTTTCTTT.

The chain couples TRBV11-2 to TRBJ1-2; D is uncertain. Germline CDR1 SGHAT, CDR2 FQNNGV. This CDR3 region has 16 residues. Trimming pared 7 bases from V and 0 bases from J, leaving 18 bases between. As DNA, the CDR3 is TGTGCCAGCACCCCGGCTGGGTCAGCAGCTAACTATGGCTACACCTTC. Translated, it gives CASTPAGSAANYGYTF.

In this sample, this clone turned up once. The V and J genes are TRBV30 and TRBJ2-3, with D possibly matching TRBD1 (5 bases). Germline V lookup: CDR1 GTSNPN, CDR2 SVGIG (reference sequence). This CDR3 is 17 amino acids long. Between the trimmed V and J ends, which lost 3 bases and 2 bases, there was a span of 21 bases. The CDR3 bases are TGTGCCTGGAGCCCCAGGGCGGCAGGAATCGACACAGATACGCAGTATTTT. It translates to CAWSPRAAGIDTDTQYF.